These T cell receptor beta chains were read from a single sample in a study of response to subunit inactivated influenza vaccine. TCRdb re-called the RT-PCR reads through MiXCR, storing one row per CDR3 protein. The repertoire holds 590,000 or so distinct CDR3 sequences, with 12% to 15% as singletons. Material: PBMCs from blood, obtained 14 to 15 days before vaccination. Source of these receptors: a man aged 50 to 59 who received an inactivated influenza vaccine. Both conserved end residues are part of each CDR3. The D gene is left open where the match is weak. For some rows the clone size is stated as once, few or many, or as a class when expanded; others skip it.

TRBV11-2	NA	TRBJ1-2	NA	TGTGCCAGCAGCTTAGTCGGGCAGTACGATGGCTACACCTTC	CASSLVGQYDGYTF
TRBV29-1	many	TRBJ2-1	TRBD2	TGCAGCGTTGAAGTTGGCCTAGCGGGATCCTACAATGAGCAGTTCTTC	CSVEVGLAGSYNEQFF
TRBV4-1	NA	TRBJ2-3	TRBD1	TGCGCCAGCAGCCTTGGGACAGGCTCAGATACGCAGTATTTT	CASSLGTGSDTQYF
TRBV9	many	TRBJ2-7	TRBD1	TGTGCCAGCAGCGTACAGACAGGGAACGGCGAGCAGTACTTC	CASSVQTGNGEQYF
TRBV19	few	TRBJ2-7	NA	TGTGCCAGTAGTATAGATCTGGCGACGGGAGAGCAGTACTTC	CASSIDLATGEQYF
TRBV9	many	TRBJ1-1	NA	TGTGCCAGCAGCCCCCACAGCGCCCAAGACACTGAAGCTTTCTTT	CASSPHSAQDTEAFF
TRBV11-2	few	TRBJ1-1	TRBD1	TGTGCCAGCAGCTTAGGGACAGGGTGGGTTTCGACTGAAGCTTTCTTT	CASSLGTGWVSTEAFF
TRBV20-1	few	TRBJ2-7	NA	TGCAGTGCTAGGAAGCCCCGAGTTTCTTACGAGCAGTACTTC	CSARKPRVSYEQYF
TRBV6-1	few	TRBJ1-1	TRBD1	TGTGCCAGCAGCCCCAACAGGGGAAGGACTGAAGCTTTCTTT	CASSPNRGRTEAFF
TRBV10-2	NA	TRBJ2-5	NA	TGCGCCAGCAGGCCGGGACTTCAGTACCAAGAGACCCAGTACTTC	CASRPGLQYQETQYF
TRBV9	NA	TRBJ2-3	NA	TGTGCCAGCAGCGTAGATCCCGGCACAGATACGCAGTATTTT	CASSVDPGTDTQYF
TRBV10-3	NA	TRBJ2-7	TRBD1	TGTGCCATCAGTGAAGCGTTAGGGGGCCCCTACGAGCAGTACTTC	CAISEALGGPYEQYF
TRBV3-1	few	TRBJ2-2	NA	TGTGCCAGCAGCCTCCGACCCGATTTCCGCAACACCGGGGAGCTGTTTTTT	CASSLRPDFRNTGELFF
TRBV7-9	NA	TRBJ2-1	TRBD2	TGTGCCAGCAGCTTAGGTGTAGCGGGGAGGATGAGCGGTGAGCAGTTCTTC	CASSLGVAGRMSGEQFF
TRBV27	few	TRBJ2-3	TRBD1	TGTGCCAGCCGATCACCGGGACAGGGGTGGGATACGCAGTATTTT	CASRSPGQGWDTQYF
TRBV6-1	few	TRBJ2-5	NA	TGTGCCAGCAGTGAAGCGGGGGGTATCAAAGAGACCCAGTACTTC	CASSEAGGIKETQYF
TRBV9	NA	TRBJ2-5	NA	TGTGCCAGCAGCGTAACTGATGAAGAGACCCAGTACTTC	CASSVTDEETQYF
TRBV4-3	many	TRBJ2-3	NA	TGCGCCAGCAGCCAACTCTATGCGGATACGCAGTATTTT	CASSQLYADTQYF
TRBV7-9	NA	TRBJ2-3	NA	TGTGCCAGCAGCTTAGTTGTGGGAGGCCTAGATACGCAGTATTTT	CASSLVVGGLDTQYF
TRBV18	NA	TRBJ1-1	NA	TGTGCCAGCTCACCGAGCAGACAGGCTGAAGCTTTCTTT	CASSPSRQAEAFF
TRBV29-1	many	TRBJ2-1	NA	TGCAGCGCCACCGAGGTCGGAAATGAGCAGTTCTTC	CSATEVGNEQFF
TRBV3-1	NA	TRBJ2-7	NA	TGTGCCAGCAGCCAAGATAGCGCCTACGAGCAGTACTTC	CASSQDSAYEQYF
TRBV10-3	few	TRBJ2-1	TRBD2	TGTGCCATCAGTGGACTAGCGGGGGGCAGGGGGGATGAGCAGTTCTTC	CAISGLAGGRGDEQFF
TRBV12-3/TRBV12-4	many	TRBJ2-1	NA	TGTGCCAGCAGTTATCGGCGGGGAACGTACAATGAGCAGTTCTTC	CASSYRRGTYNEQFF
TRBV3-1	few	TRBJ2-1	TRBD2	TGTGCCAGCAGCTACCGGACTAGCGGGAGGAGCAATGAGCAGTTCTTC	CASSYRTSGRSNEQFF
TRBV6-2/TRBV6-3	few	TRBJ2-3	NA	TGTGCCAGCAGACTATTCGGACCGCTTTCCACAGATACGCAGTATTTT	CASRLFGPLSTDTQYF
TRBV12-3/TRBV12-4	NA	TRBJ1-1	TRBD1	TGTGCCAGCAGAAAGACAGGGGCCCGACCTTTTGAAGCTTTCTTT	CASRKTGARPFEAFF
TRBV14	NA	TRBJ2-1	NA	TGTGCCAGCAGCCAAGGGTTTGGTTTCTACAATGAGCAGTTCTTC	CASSQGFGFYNEQFF
TRBV7-9	NA	TRBJ2-1	NA	TGTGCCAGCAGCCCGAGTGGGACTGTGGGGTTCTTC	CASSPSGTVGFF
TRBV5-1	NA	TRBJ2-1	NA	TGCGCCAGCAGCCTCGCTCCGGAGCGCGAGCAGTTCTTC	CASSLAPEREQFF
TRBV5-5	NA	TRBJ2-1	NA	TGTGCCAGCAGCCCGACCCACGGCTCCTACAATGAGCAGTTCTTC	CASSPTHGSYNEQFF
TRBV28	few	TRBJ2-3	NA	TGTGCCAGCAGTTTCCCGGGCCCCACAGATACGCAGTATTTT	CASSFPGPTDTQYF
TRBV18	few	TRBJ1-3	NA	TGTGCCAGCTCACCACCGGCCGGGTCCGGAAACACCATATATTTT	CASSPPAGSGNTIYF
TRBV7-2	NA	TRBJ2-7	TRBD2	TGTGCCAGCAGCTTAAGTGGCGGGGGGAAATACGAGCAGTACTTC	CASSLSGGGKYEQYF
TRBV20-1	many	TRBJ2-5	NA	TGCAGTGCTAGAGACCCCACCGGAGGGAGCAAAGAGACCCAGTACTTC	CSARDPTGGSKETQYF